Shown below are 27 T cell receptor beta chains from a single sample sequenced in a study of cytomegalovirus exposure and HLA in healthy donors. TCRdb's table, derived via immunoSEQ multiplex PCR, lists solely in-frame clones and lacks some. This sample has 90,000 to 150,000 clones, with over 75% found just once. Material for sequencing was PBMCs. The source is a woman between 18 and 29 years old in good health and CMV-seropositive.

The CDR3 protein is CASSSERAGTEAFF. The CDR3, as DNA: TGTGCCAGCAGCTCCGAGCGGGCAGGAACTGAAGCTTTCTTT. The chain uses TRBV13 and TRBJ1-1; D is ambiguous. The CDR3 is 14 amino acids. Trimming left V 4 bases short and J 5 bases short, with 14 bases between. The germline gives CDR1 PRHDT, CDR2 FYEKMQ (reference sequence).

V is TRBV5-4 and J is TRBJ1-6; 9 bases are shared with TRBD1. With V trimmed by 4 bases and J by 10 bases, 6 bases remained unmatched. From germline, CDR1 is SGHNT and CDR2 YYREEE (reference sequence). There are 14 residues in the CDR3. The CDR3 DNA reads as TGTGCCAGCAGCGCGGGACAGGGAGGGTCACCCCTCCACTTT. Amino acids: CASSAGQGGSPLHF. The full variable domain, with the rest looked up from reference TRBV5-4 and TRBJ1-6, is ETGVTQSPTHLIKTRGQQVTLRCSSQSGHNTVSWYQQALGQGPQFIFQYYREEENGRGNFPPRFSGLQFPNYSSELNVNALELDDSALYLCASSAGQGGSPLHFGNGTRLTVT.

This clone was recorded once. J is TRBJ2-7 and V is TRBV6-4; 9 bases are a match to TRBD1. The CDR3 has 13 residues. Germline CDR1 reads MRHNA; CDR2 reads SNTAGT. The ends lost 3 bases at V and 6 bases at J; junction bases unmatched: 3. CDR3 in DNA: TGTGCCAGCAGTGAACAGGGGGCAGGCGAGCAGTACTTC. This gives the protein CASSEQGAGEQYF.

The rearrangement joins TRBV2 to TRBJ2-1, with unresolved D. Germline CDR1 SNHLY, CDR2 FYNNEI. V gave up 8 bases and J gave up 1 base, with 9 bases separating them. CDR3 length: 13 residues. The chain's CDR3 is CASRLRSYNEQFF. In DNA form, the CDR3 reads TGTGCCAGCCGACTCCGTTCCTACAATGAGCAGTTCTTC.

This rearrangement joins TRBV7-9 to TRBJ1-2, with D maybe TRBD1 (6 bases). The CDR3 runs to 13 residues. Trimming took off 6 bases at V and 1 base at J, with 9 bases between the two ends. The germline V gene encodes CDR1 SEHNR and CDR2 FQNEAQ (reference sequence). The CDR3, as DNA: TGTGCCAGCAGACAGGGTGGTAACTATGGCTACACCTTC. Translated, it gives CASRQGGNYGYTF.

The chain recombines TRBV27 with TRBJ2-1; 8 bases line up with TRBD2. The CDR3 totals 16 residues. V was clipped by 11 bases and J by 4 bases; unmatched bases: 16. Germline V gene data show CDR1 as MNHEY and CDR2 as SMNVEV (reference sequence). The CDR3 nucleotides read TGTGCCGCCAGCAGCTATGTCAGCGGGAGTTACAATGAGCAGTTCTTC. It yields the protein CAASSYVSGSYNEQFF.

V is TRBV27 and J is TRBJ2-7, with D possibly matching TRBD1 (6 bases). The CDR3 runs 11 residues. Germline assignment: CDR1 MNHEY and CDR2 SMNVEV (reference sequence). Trimming pared 3 bases from V and 7 bases from J, leaving 7 bases between. The CDR3 DNA follows: TGTGCCAGCAGTTTGGGGGCTGAGCAGTACTTC. Its translation: CASSLGAEQYF.

The chain employs TRBV11-3 and TRBJ2-5; 7 bases fit TRBD1. This CDR3 comprises 15 residues. CDR1 and CDR2 (germline): SGHNT, YENEEA. V trimming: 1 base; J trimming: 2 bases; junction bases outside the gene matches: 4. Written as DNA, the CDR3 is TGTGCCAGCAGCTTAGTATGGGACAGACAAGAGACCCAGTACTTC. Translating gives CASSLVWDRQETQYF.

This chain uses TRBV4-1 with TRBJ2-3; maybe TRBD1 (6 bases). Germline lookup yields CDR1 MGHRA and CDR2 YSYEKL. Trimming left V 1 base short and J 4 bases short, with 12 bases between. CDR3 size: 15 residues. For the CDR3, the DNA is TGCGCCAGCAGCCAAGGGGCAGGGGTCCCAGATACGCAGTATTTT. It translates to CASSQGAGVPDTQYF.

The chain recombines TRBV28 with TRBJ2-1; 7 bases are shared with TRBD1. The trim removed 6 bases at V and 5 bases at J, leaving 10 bases unmatched. CDR1 and CDR2 from the germline V gene are MDHEN and SYDVKM. This CDR3 region has 15 residues. The CDR3, as DNA: TGTGCCAGCAGAGCAGGGGGTCTGGGCAACAATGAGCAGTTCTTC. Translating it yields CASRAGGLGNNEQFF.

This clone was found once. The V and J genes are TRBV5-4 and TRBJ1-2, with D uncertain. V was trimmed by 1 base and J by 3 bases, leaving 4 bases between them. CDR3 size: 12 residues. Germline lookup yields CDR1 SGHNT and CDR2 YYREEE (reference sequence). CDR3 in DNA: TGTGCCAGCAGCTTGCGGGACTATGGCTACACCTTC. This encodes CASSLRDYGYTF.

The chain carries TRBV7-2 and TRBJ1-2; 10 bases match TRBD1. The V segment lost 5 bases and the J segment 6 bases; nucleotides outside the gene matches: 9. The CDR3 is 15 amino acids. Germline CDR1 and CDR2: SGHTA and FQGNSA. CDR3: CASSPEPGQGHGYTF. CDR3 nucleotide sequence: TGTGCCAGCAGCCCAGAACCGGGACAGGGGCATGGCTACACCTTC.

The gene calls are TRBV10-3 and TRBJ1-4; D perhaps matches TRBD1 (6 bases). Germline V gene sequence: CDR1 ENHRY, CDR2 SYGVKD. The CDR3 has 13 residues. The V end lost 11 bases, the J end lost 3 bases, and 13 bases lay between the germline ends. This CDR3 is CAAAGGANEKLFF. For the CDR3, the DNA is TGTGCCGCCGCGGGGGGCGCTAATGAAAAACTGTTTTTT.

The genes are TRBV19 and TRBJ2-5; the D gene is possibly TRBD1 (6 bases). V was trimmed by 5 bases and J by 1 base, leaving 11 bases between them. Germline CDR1 and CDR2: LNHDA and SQIVND (reference sequence). The CDR3 is 14 amino acids. CDR3 nucleotides: TGTGCCAGTAGTCCTGGGGGCTTCCAAGAGACCCAGTACTTC. It translates to CASSPGGFQETQYF.

V gene TRBV4-1 combines with J gene TRBJ1-5; 8 bases are a match to TRBD1. The CDR3 runs to 15 residues. The V gene end was trimmed by 4 bases and the J gene end by 4 bases; junction bases not matched to a gene: 6. The V gene's germline CDR1 is MGHRA and CDR2 YSYEKL. The CDR3 DNA sequence: TGCGCCAGCAGCCTTTCGGACAGGGTAAATCAGCCCCAGCATTTT. Translation: CASSLSDRVNQPQHF.

The rearrangement links TRBV5-1 to TRBJ1-4; 8 bases are shared with TRBD1. CDR1 SGHRS and CDR2 YFSETQ come from the germline V gene. V lost 0 bases and J lost 8; bases outside the gene matches: 9. This CDR3 is built from 16 residues. This chain's CDR3 is CASSLDLPGGAEKLFF. The CDR3 bases are TGCGCCAGCAGCTTGGACCTTCCAGGGGGCGCAGAAAAACTGTTTTTT.

The chain uses TRBV6-5 and TRBJ2-3; weak D call: TRBD2 (6 bases). This CDR3 region has 16 residues. Between the trimmed V and J ends, which lost 0 bases and 1 base, there was a span of 11 bases. Germline assignment: CDR1 MNHEY and CDR2 SVGAGI. The CDR3 loop reads CASSYSLGGGTDTQYF. The DNA of the CDR3 is TGTGCCAGCAGTTACTCGTTGGGGGGTGGCACAGATACGCAGTATTTT.

The V gene is TRBV30, the J gene TRBJ2-7; TRBD2 matches at 10 bases. V lost 3 bases and J lost 1; bases outside the gene matches: 3. CDR1 is GTSNPN and CDR2 is SVGIG in the germline V gene (reference sequence). The CDR3 has 14 residues. CDR3 sequence: CAWRRTSGSYEQYF. DNA for the CDR3: TGTGCCTGGAGAAGGACTAGCGGTTCCTACGAGCAGTACTTC.

This clone was found once. The V call is TRBV18, the J call TRBJ2-3; D unresolved. V was pared by 2 bases and J by 0 bases, with 6 bases between. CDR1 KGHSH and CDR2 LQKENI come from the germline V gene. This CDR3 region has 14 residues. CDR3 sequence reads: CASSPGRSTDTQYF. The CDR3 DNA is TGTGCCAGCTCACCAGGCAGAAGCACAGATACGCAGTATTTT.

The chain employs TRBV30 and TRBJ2-1, with D perhaps matching TRBD1 (6 bases). The germline V and J ends were trimmed by 4 bases and 10 bases, with 14 bases remaining between them. From germline, CDR1 is GTSNPN and CDR2 SVGIG (reference sequence). The CDR3 covers 12 residues. The DNA for the CDR3 is TGTGCCTGGACTCACAGGGTACCCGAGCAGTTCTTC. Amino acids: CAWTHRVPEQFF.

In its sample, this clone was seen a few times. The CDR3 spells CASSPQQGIYGYTF. CDR3 nucleotides: TGTGCCAGCAGCCCTCAACAGGGAATCTATGGCTACACCTTC. The chain employs TRBV7-9 and TRBJ1-2, with D perhaps TRBD1 (6 bases). This CDR3 comprises 14 residues. Germline V gene sequence: CDR1 SEHNR, CDR2 FQNEAQ (reference sequence). Trimming cost V 5 bases and J 4 bases, with 14 bases left between them. The full variable domain, with the rest looked up from reference TRBV7-9 and TRBJ1-2, is DTGVSQNPRHKITKRGQNVTFRCDPISEHNRLYWYRQTLGQGPEFLTYFQNEAQLEKSRLLSDRFSAERPKGSFSTLEIQRTEQGDSAMYLCASSPQQGIYGYTFGSGTRLTVV.

The rearrangement links TRBV7-3 to TRBJ2-5, with 9 positions matching TRBD2. The germline V gene encodes CDR1 SGHTA and CDR2 FQGTGA. The CDR3 loop spans 16 amino acids. V gave up 0 bases and J gave up 4 bases; unmatched junction bases: 6. The CDR3 loop reads CASSLTGSSGTETQYF. In DNA form, the CDR3 reads TGTGCCAGCAGCTTAACGGGTTCTAGCGGGACAGAGACCCAGTACTTC.

This chain joins TRBV5-4 and TRBJ1-2, with 7 bases matching TRBD1. CDR1 and CDR2 (germline): SGHNT, YYREEE (reference sequence). J lost 2 bases, V lost 6 bases, and 7 bases had no gene match. This CDR3 region has 14 residues. CDR3 protein: CASNRQGPNYGYTF. CDR3 in DNA: TGTGCCAGCAACCGACAGGGCCCCAACTATGGCTACACCTTC.

The genes are TRBV7-9 and TRBJ1-4; D might be TRBD1 (5 bases). This CDR3 has 14 residues. Per germline, CDR1 SEHNR and CDR2 FQNEAQ (reference sequence). Deletions cut 3 bases from V and 8 bases from J, with 13 bases between. CDR3 region: CASSFKETAEKLFF. The DNA for the CDR3 is TGTGCCAGCAGCTTTAAGGAGACAGCGGAAAAACTGTTTTTT. The complete variable domain, with remaining parts taken from reference TRBV7-9 and TRBJ1-4, reads DTGVSQNPRHKITKRGQNVTFRCDPISEHNRLYWYRQTLGQGPEFLTYFQNEAQLEKSRLLSDRFSAERPKGSFSTLEIQRTEQGDSAMYLCASSFKETAEKLFFGSGTQLSVL.

CDR3 loop: CATRGEGCNSPLHF. In DNA, the CDR3 is TGTGCCACCCGGGGGGAGGGGTGCAATTCACCCCTCCACTTT. The V and J genes are TRBV19 and TRBJ1-6, with D perhaps matching TRBD1 (5 bases). Trimming removed 10 bases from V and 7 bases from J, with 17 bases in between. This CDR3 region has 14 residues. Germline loops: CDR1 LNHDA, CDR2 SQIVND (reference sequence).

This clone is a singleton in its sample. V usage is TRBV7-9 and J usage is TRBJ1-5; 9 nucleotides match TRBD1. V shed 1 base and J 12 bases; nucleotides not matched to a gene: 10. The CDR3 covers 15 residues. Germline V CDR1 and CDR2: SEHNR, FQNEAQ (reference sequence). CDR3 DNA sequence: TGTGCCAGCAGCTTAGGTACAGGGGGCGACGGGCTCCAGCATTTT. This sequence encodes CASSLGTGGDGLQHF.

The chain employs TRBV16 and TRBJ2-7, with unresolved D. The V gene lost 0 bases and the J gene lost 5 bases, with 2 bases spanning the gap. CDR3 size: 11 residues. In germline, CDR1 is KGHSY, CDR2 FQNENV. The CDR3 sequence: CASSQSNEQYF. The DNA of the CDR3 is TGTGCCAGCAGCCAATCTAACGAGCAGTACTTC.